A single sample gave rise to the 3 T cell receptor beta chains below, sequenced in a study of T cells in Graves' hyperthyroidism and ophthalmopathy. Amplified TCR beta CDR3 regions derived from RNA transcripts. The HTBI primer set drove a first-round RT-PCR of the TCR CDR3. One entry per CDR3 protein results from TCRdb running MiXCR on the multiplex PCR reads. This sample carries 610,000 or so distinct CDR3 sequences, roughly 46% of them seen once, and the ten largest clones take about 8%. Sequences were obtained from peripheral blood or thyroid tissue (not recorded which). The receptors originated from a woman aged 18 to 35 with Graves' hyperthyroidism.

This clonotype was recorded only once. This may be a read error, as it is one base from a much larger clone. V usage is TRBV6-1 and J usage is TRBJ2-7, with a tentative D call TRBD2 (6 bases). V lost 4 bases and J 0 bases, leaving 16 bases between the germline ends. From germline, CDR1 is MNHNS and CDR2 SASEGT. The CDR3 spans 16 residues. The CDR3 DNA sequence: TGTGCCAGCAGTGGAAAAGGGGCGGGAAGCTCCTACGAGCAGTACTTC. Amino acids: CASSGKGAGSSYEQYF.

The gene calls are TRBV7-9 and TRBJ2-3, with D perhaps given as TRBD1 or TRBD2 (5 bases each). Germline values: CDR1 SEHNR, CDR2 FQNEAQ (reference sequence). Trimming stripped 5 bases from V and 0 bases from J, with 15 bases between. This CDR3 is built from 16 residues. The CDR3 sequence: CASSDRKGRSTDTQYF. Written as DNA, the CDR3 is TGTGCCAGCAGCGATAGGAAGGGGAGAAGCACAGATACGCAGTATTTT.

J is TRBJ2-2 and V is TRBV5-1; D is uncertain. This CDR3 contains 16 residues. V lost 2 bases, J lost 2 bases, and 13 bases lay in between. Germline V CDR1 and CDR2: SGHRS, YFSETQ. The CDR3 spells CASSLGPGVNTGELFF. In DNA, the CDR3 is TGCGCCAGCAGCTTAGGACCGGGTGTTAACACCGGGGAGCTGTTTTTT.